This T cell receptor beta chain comes out of a study of T cell changes during pregnancy in multiple sclerosis. Libraries were prepared by immunoSEQ multiplex PCR; TCRdb keeps only in-frame clonotypes and omits some of them. The sample contains tens of thousands of clones, less than 95% of which appear only once. The receptor was derived from a female donor with multiple sclerosis, enrolled in a pregnancy study. The sample here was peripheral blood, taken in the third trimester of pregnancy.

CDR3 amino acids: CSVPGGPETDTQYF. The CDR3 bases are TGCAGCGTCCCGGGGGGGCCCGAAACAGATACGCAGTATTTT. The rearrangement uses TRBV29-1 and TRBJ2-3; 8 positions match TRBD2. Looked up from germline, CDR1 is SQVTM and CDR2 is ANQGSEA. The V and J ends lost 6 bases and 3 bases, in that order; junction bases with no gene match: 8. This CDR3 is 14 amino acids long.